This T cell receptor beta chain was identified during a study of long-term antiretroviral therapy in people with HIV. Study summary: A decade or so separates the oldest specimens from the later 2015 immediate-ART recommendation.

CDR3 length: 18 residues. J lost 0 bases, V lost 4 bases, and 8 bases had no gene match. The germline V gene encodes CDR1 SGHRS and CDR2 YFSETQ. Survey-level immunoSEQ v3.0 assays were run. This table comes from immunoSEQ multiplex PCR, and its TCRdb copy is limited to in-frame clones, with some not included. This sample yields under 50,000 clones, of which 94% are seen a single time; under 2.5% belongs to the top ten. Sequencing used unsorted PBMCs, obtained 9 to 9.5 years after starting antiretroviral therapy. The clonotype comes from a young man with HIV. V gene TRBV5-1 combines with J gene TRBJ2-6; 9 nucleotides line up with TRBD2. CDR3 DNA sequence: TGCGCCAGCAGCCCTGCGGGAGGGGGCGCCTCTGGGGCCAACGTCCTGACTTTC. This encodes CASSPAGGGASGANVLTF.